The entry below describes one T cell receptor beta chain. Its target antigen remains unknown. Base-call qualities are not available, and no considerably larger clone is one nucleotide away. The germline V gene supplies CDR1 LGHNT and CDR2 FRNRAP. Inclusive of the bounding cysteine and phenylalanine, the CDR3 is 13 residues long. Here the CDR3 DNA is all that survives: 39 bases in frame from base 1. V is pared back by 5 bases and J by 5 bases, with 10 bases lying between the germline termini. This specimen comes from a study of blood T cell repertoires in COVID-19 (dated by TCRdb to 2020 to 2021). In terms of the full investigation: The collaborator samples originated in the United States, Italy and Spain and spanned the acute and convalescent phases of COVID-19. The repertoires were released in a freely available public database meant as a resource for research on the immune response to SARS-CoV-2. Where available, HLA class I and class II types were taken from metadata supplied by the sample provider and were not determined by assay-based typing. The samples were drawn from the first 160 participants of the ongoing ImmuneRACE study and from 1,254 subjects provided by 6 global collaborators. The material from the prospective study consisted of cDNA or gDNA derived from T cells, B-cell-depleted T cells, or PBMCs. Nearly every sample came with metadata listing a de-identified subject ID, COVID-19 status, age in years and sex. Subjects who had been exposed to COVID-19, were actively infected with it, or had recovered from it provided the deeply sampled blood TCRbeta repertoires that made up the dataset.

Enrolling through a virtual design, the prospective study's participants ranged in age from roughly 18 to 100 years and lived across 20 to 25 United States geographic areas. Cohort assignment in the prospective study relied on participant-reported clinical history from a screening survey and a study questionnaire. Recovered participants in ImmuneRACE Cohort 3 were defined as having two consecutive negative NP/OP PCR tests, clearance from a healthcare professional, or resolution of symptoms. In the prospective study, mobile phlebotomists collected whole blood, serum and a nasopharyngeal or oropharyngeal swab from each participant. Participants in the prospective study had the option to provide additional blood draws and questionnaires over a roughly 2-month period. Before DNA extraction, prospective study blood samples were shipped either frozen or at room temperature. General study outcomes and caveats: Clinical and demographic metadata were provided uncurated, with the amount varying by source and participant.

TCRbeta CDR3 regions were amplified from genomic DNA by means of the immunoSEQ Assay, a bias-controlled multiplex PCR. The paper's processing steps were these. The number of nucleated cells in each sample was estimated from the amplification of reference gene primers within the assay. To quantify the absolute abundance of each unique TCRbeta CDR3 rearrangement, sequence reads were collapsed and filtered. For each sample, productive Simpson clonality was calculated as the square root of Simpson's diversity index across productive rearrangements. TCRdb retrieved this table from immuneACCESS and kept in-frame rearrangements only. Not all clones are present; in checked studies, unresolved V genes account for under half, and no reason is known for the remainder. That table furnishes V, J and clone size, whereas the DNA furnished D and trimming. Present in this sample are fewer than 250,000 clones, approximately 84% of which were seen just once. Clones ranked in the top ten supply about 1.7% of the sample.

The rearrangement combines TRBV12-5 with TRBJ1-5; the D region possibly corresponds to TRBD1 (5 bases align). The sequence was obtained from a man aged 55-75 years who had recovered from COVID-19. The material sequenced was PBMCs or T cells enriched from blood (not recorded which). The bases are TGTGCTAGTGGTATCGACAGTTATCAGCCCCAGCATTTT. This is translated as CASGIDSYQPQHF.